This TCR beta chain was sequenced in a study of blood T cell repertoires in COVID-19. The wider study: The samples span acute and convalescent COVID-19 from the United States, Italy and Spain.

The germline CDR1 and CDR2 sequences are SGHDN and FVKESK. This CDR3 is built from 15 residues. V dropped 5 bases and J dropped 4; count of bases not matched to a gene: 8. How the authors handled the data: Amplification from reference gene primers served as the basis for estimated nucleated cell counts. Sequenced by immunoSEQ multiplex PCR; TCRdb stores in-frame clones only, minus some. V, J and clone size were drawn from that table, and D and trimming were deduced from the DNA. The sample contains hundreds of thousands of clones, around 89% of which appear only once. This chain joins TRBV14 and TRBJ1-2, with 9 positions matching TRBD1. The sequence derives from a woman in her 30s who had recovered from COVID-19. The specimen sequenced was peripheral blood. CDR3: CASSDQTGGPYGYTF. In DNA form, the CDR3 reads TGTGCCAGCAGCGACCAAACAGGGGGCCCCTATGGCTACACCTTC.